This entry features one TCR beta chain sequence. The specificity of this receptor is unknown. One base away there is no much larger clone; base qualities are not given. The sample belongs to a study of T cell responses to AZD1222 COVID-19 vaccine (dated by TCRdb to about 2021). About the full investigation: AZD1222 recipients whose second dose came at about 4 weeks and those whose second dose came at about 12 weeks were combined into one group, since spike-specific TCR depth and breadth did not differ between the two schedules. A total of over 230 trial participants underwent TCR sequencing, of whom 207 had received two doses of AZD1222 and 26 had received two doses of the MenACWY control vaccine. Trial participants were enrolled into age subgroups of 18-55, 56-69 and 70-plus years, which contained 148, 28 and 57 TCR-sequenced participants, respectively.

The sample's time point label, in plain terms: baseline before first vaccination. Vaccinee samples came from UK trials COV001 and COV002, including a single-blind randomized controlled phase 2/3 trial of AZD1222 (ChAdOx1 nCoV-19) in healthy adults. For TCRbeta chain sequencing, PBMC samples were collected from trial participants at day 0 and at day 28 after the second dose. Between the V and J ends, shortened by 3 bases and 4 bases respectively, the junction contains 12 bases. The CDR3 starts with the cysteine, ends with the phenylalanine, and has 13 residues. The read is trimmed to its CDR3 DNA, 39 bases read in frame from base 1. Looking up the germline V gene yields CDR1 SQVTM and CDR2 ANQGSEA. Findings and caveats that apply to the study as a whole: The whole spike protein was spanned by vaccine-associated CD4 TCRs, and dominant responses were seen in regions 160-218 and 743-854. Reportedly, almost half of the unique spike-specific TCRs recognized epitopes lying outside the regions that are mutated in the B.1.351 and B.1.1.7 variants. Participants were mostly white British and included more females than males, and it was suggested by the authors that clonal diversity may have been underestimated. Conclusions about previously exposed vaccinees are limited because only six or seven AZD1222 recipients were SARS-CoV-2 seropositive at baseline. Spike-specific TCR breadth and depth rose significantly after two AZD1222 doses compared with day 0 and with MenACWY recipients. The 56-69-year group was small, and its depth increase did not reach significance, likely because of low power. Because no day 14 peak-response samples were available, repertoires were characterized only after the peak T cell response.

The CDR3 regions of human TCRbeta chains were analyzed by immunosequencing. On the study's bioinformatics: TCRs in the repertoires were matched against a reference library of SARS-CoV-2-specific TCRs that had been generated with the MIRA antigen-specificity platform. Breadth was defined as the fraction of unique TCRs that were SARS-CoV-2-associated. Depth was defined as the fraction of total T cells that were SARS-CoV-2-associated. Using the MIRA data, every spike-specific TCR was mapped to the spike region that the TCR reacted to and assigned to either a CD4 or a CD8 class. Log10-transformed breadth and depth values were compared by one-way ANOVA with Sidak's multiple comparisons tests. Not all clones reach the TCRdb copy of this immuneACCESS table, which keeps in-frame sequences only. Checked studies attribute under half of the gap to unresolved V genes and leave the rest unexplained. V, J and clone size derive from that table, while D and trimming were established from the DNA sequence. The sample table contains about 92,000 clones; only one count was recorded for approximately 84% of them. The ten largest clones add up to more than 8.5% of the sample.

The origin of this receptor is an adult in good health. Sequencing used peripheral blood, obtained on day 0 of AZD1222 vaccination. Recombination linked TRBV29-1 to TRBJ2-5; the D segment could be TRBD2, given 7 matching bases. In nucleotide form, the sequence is TGCAGCGTTGACGGGGGGCGCGGAGAGACCCAGTACTTC. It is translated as CSVDGGRGETQYF. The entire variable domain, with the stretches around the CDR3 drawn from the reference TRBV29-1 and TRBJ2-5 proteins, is SAVISQKPSRDICQRGTSLTIQCQVDSQVTMMFWYRQQPGQSLTLIATANQGSEATYESGFVIDKFPISRPNLTFSTLTVSNMSPEDSSIYLCSVDGGRGETQYFGPGTRLLVL.